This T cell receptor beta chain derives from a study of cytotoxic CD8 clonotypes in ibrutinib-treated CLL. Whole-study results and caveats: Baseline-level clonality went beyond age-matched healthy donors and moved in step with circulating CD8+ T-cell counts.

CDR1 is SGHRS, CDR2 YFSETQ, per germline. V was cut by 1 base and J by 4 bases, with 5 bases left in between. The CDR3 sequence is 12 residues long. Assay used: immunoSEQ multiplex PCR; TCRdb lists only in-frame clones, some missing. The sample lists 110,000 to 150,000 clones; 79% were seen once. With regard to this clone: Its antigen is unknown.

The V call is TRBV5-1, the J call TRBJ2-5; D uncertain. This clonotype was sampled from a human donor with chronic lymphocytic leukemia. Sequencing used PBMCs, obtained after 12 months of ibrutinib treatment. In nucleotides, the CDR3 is TGCGCCAGCAGCTTGCCTAGAGAGACCCAGTACTTC. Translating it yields CASSLPRETQYF.